This entry lists 25 T cell receptor beta chains sequenced from one sample in a study of regulatory T cells in long-lasting Graves disease. Arm-PCR with iRepertoire HTBI primers amplified the CDR3 regions for these TCR beta libraries. MiXCR was run by TCRdb on the multiplex PCR reads, yielding one entry per CDR3 protein. The data contain 400,000 to 500,000 distinct CDR3 sequences, roughly 15% of them singletons. The time point denotes: newly diagnosed GD, antithyroid drugs for less than 3 months. PBMC RNA served as the TCR library source. These data also formed part of another study, on T cells in Graves' hyperthyroidism and ophthalmopathy.

Sequences were derived from peripheral blood mononuclear cells (PBMCs), sampled at new diagnosis, from a patient treated with antithyroid drugs. These receptors came from a woman younger than 35 with Graves disease.

This clonotype was seen a handful of times. The rearrangement links TRBV10-3 to TRBJ2-4, with TRBD2 identical over 7 bases. The CDR3 runs to 14 residues. Germline CDR1 is ENHRY and CDR2 is SYGVKD. Germline trimming cut 5 bases from V and 8 bases from J; bases unmatched to any gene: 9. DNA of the CDR3: TGTGCCATCAGTTCCGTCGGGGGGAAGGACATTCAGTACTTC. Translated, it gives CAISSVGGKDIQYF.

The table lists this clonotype with many counts. V and J are TRBV28 and TRBJ2-1, with 13 bases lining up with TRBD2. J gave up 4 bases and V 5 bases, and 17 bases lay outside the gene matches. Germline V gene data show CDR1 as MDHEN and CDR2 as SYDVKM. The CDR3 extends over 20 amino acids. The CDR3 DNA is TGTGCCAGCAGTACCCTGACTAGCGGGAGGTCCGCGCGCTTATACAATGAGCAGTTCTTC. It codes for CASSTLTSGRSARLYNEQFF.

The V call is TRBV29-1, the J call TRBJ2-1, with D hard to call. Germline assignment: CDR1 SQVTM and CDR2 ANQGSEA. The CDR3 runs 13 residues. Between the trimmed V and J ends, which lost 4 bases and 2 bases, there was a span of 9 bases. The CDR3 region is CSVVKGTYNEQFF. The CDR3 DNA reads as TGCAGCGTTGTTAAGGGAACCTACAATGAGCAGTTCTTC.

This chain connects TRBV29-1 to TRBJ1-2; maybe TRBD1 (6 bases). CDR3 length: 15 amino acids. Trimming removed 3 bases from V and 1 base from J, with 15 bases in between. Germline V gene sequence: CDR1 SQVTM, CDR2 ANQGSEA. CDR3 amino acids: CSVDTTGAGNYGYTF. As DNA, the CDR3 is TGCAGCGTTGATACTACGGGGGCGGGTAACTATGGCTACACCTTC.

This clonotype was counted at least ten times. CDR3: CASSPSGTDTQYF. As DNA, the CDR3 is TGTGCCAGCAGCCCAAGCGGGACAGATACGCAGTATTTT. The V and J genes are TRBV7-2 and TRBJ2-3, with a tentative D call TRBD2 (6 bases). Looked up from germline, CDR1 is SGHTA and CDR2 is FQGNSA. This CDR3 contains 13 residues. Deletions cut 5 bases from V and 3 bases from J, with 9 bases between.

The V and J genes are TRBV20-1 and TRBJ2-3; 8 positions agree with TRBD2. Per the germline V gene, CDR1 is DFQATT and CDR2 is SNEGSKA (reference sequence). After removal of 7 bases from V and 3 bases from J, the junction contained 12 bases not matched to a gene. The CDR3 consists of 15 residues. The CDR3 loop is CSVPTSVWETDTQYF. CDR3 in DNA: TGCAGTGTTCCGACTAGCGTTTGGGAAACAGATACGCAGTATTTT.

A few counts support this clonotype. V gene TRBV3-1 combines with J gene TRBJ1-3; D perhaps matches TRBD1 (5 bases). CDR3 length: 15 amino acids. The V and J ends lost 2 bases and 0 bases respectively, with 8 bases between them. CDR1 and CDR2 (germline): LGHDT, YNNKEL (reference sequence). For the CDR3, the DNA is TGTGCCAGCAGCCAAACCGACAGCTCTGGAAACACCATATATTTT. Translated: CASSQTDSSGNTIYF.

In its sample, this clonotype was seen many times. The rearrangement links TRBV7-2 to TRBJ2-3; weak D call: TRBD2 (6 bases). V shed 1 base and J shed 2 bases, with 13 bases lying between them. Germline CDR1 reads SGHTA; CDR2 reads FQGNSA. The CDR3 has 16 amino acids. The CDR3 loop reads CASSLGAGKYTDTQYF. In DNA form, the CDR3 reads TGTGCCAGCAGCTTAGGGGCGGGAAAATACACAGATACGCAGTATTTT. Supplemented by reference TRBV7-2 and TRBJ2-3, the full variable domain reads GAGVSQSPSNKVTEKGKDVELRCDPISGHTALYWYRQSLGQGLEFLIYFQGNSAPDKSGLPSDRFSAERTGGSVSTLTIQRTQQEDSAVYLCASSLGAGKYTDTQYFGPGTRLTVL.

This clonotype showed up many times. The J gene is TRBJ2-7, the V gene TRBV2; D possibly corresponds to TRBD1 (6 bases). CDR1 and CDR2 from the germline V gene are SNHLY and FYNNEI. The CDR3 covers 13 residues. Deletions cut 10 bases from V and 3 bases from J, with 16 bases between. CDR3 protein: CATSRDTVYEQYF. CDR3 DNA: TGTGCCACCTCCCGGGACACAGTCTACGAGCAGTACTTC.

J is TRBJ1-5 and V is TRBV6-2 or TRBV6-3; possible D gene TRBD1, 5 bases. The CDR3 sequence is 16 residues long. Trimming left V 6 bases short and J 2 bases short, with 17 bases between. CDR1 MNHEY and CDR2 SVGEGT come from the germline V gene. The CDR3 coding sequence is TGTGCCAGCAGACCTGGGGCCCCCGGGGGCAATCAGCCCCAGCATTTT. Residues: CASRPGAPGGNQPQHF.

In this sample, this clonotype turned up many times. V gene TRBV6-5 combines with J gene TRBJ1-1, with D possibly matching TRBD1 (5 bases). V dropped 2 bases and J dropped 4 bases, with 17 bases sitting between them. This CDR3 has 16 residues. The germline gives CDR1 MNHEY, CDR2 SVGAGI. The CDR3: CASSYPVGAGSTEAFF. DNA of the CDR3: TGTGCCAGCAGTTACCCTGTCGGGGCAGGGTCCACTGAAGCTTTCTTT.

This sequence joins TRBV6-5 and TRBJ2-2; 7 nucleotides align to TRBD1. The ends lost 2 bases at V and 1 base at J; junction bases unmatched: 1. Germline CDR1 reads MNHEY; CDR2 reads SVGAGI. This CDR3 spans 15 amino acids. CDR3 in amino acids: CASSYGTENTGELFF. The CDR3 DNA follows: TGTGCCAGCAGTTACGGGACAGAGAACACCGGGGAGCTGTTTTTT.

This clonotype was found many times. CDR3 in amino acids: CASSLDQGWVVTEAFF. The CDR3, as DNA: TGTGCCAGCAGCTTAGATCAGGGCTGGGTGGTAACTGAAGCTTTCTTT. This chain links TRBV7-9 with TRBJ1-1; a weak D match, TRBD1 (5 bases). The length of the CDR3 is 16 residues. CDR1 is SEHNR and CDR2 is FQNEAQ in the germline V gene (reference sequence). V lost 1 base and J lost 5, with 17 bases in between. The variable domain in full, completed from reference TRBV7-9 and TRBJ1-1, reads DTGVSQNPRHKITKRGQNVTFRCDPISEHNRLYWYRQTLGQGPEFLTYFQNEAQLEKSRLLSDRFSAERPKGSFSTLEIQRTEQGDSAMYLCASSLDQGWVVTEAFFGQGTRLTVV.

This clonotype was observed many times. J is TRBJ1-5 and V is TRBV7-2; D perhaps matches TRBD1 (5 bases). The length of the CDR3 is 15 residues. Germline V gene data show CDR1 as SGHTA and CDR2 as FQGNSA. Trimming shortened V by 1 base and J by 1 base, and 8 bases separated the two germline ends. CDR3 bases: TGTGCCAGCAGCTTAGGGACACGGAGCAATCAGCCCCAGCATTTT. Its translation: CASSLGTRSNQPQHF.

V and J are TRBV12-5 and TRBJ1-2; TRBD1 might be the D (5 bases). Germline lookup yields CDR1 LGHNT and CDR2 FRNRAP. Trimming removed 9 bases from V and 4 bases from J, with 15 bases in between. The CDR3 has 13 amino acids. CDR3 residues: CASESIGVYGYTF. CDR3 DNA sequence: TGTGCTAGCGAGTCGATAGGGGTCTATGGCTACACCTTC.

This clonotype was found a few times. The J gene is TRBJ2-1, the V gene TRBV5-1; D gene unclear. The CDR3 covers 18 residues. V lost 0 bases and J lost 5, with 21 bases in between. Germline V gives CDR1 SGHRS, CDR2 YFSETQ. The DNA of the CDR3 is TGCGCCAGCAGCTTGGGCCCCCTGGGCCCCTCGGACCACAATGAGCAGTTCTTC. Amino acid sequence: CASSLGPLGPSDHNEQFF. Drawing the rest from reference TRBV5-1 and TRBJ2-1, the complete variable domain is KAGVTQTPRYLIKTRGQQVTLSCSPISGHRSVSWYQQTPGQGLQFLFEYFSETQRNKGNFPGRFSGRQFSNSRSEMNVSTLELGDSALYLCASSLGPLGPSDHNEQFFGPGTRLTVL.

The genes are TRBV20-1 and TRBJ1-1; D remains unclear. Germline V lookup: CDR1 DFQATT, CDR2 SNEGSKA (reference sequence). V dropped 7 bases and J dropped 5 bases, with 14 bases sitting between them. CDR3 length: 12 amino acids. DNA of the CDR3: TGCAGTGTCGGTGCGGGTAGAACTGAAGCTTTCTTT. This sequence encodes CSVGAGRTEAFF.

This clonotype was detected many times. The V and J genes are TRBV28 and TRBJ1-2; a possible D gene is TRBD1 (6 bases). The germline V gene has CDR1 MDHEN and CDR2 SYDVKM. Deletions cut 5 bases from V and 5 bases from J, with 15 bases between. The CDR3 length is 14 residues. The CDR3 nucleotides read TGTGCCAGCAGTGTCCGGGGGCGATCGTATGGCTACACCTTC. Its protein product is CASSVRGRSYGYTF.

This clonotype was counted between two and nine times. The chain has TRBV7-8 and TRBJ1-3; possibly TRBD1 for D (6 bases). Germline CDR1 reads SGHVS; CDR2 reads FQNEAQ. The CDR3 covers 16 residues. The germline V and J ends were trimmed by 5 bases and 0 bases, with 14 bases remaining between them. The CDR3 DNA reads TGTGCCAGCAGCAAGACAGGAACCTACTCTGGAAACACCATATATTTT. Translated, it gives CASSKTGTYSGNTIYF.

This clonotype appeared a few times. This CDR3 reads CASKTTQGLNSPLHF. The CDR3 DNA reads as TGTGCCAGCAAAACCACACAGGGATTGAATTCACCCCTCCACTTT. The V gene is TRBV3-1, the J gene TRBJ1-6, with D possibly TRBD1 on 6 matching bases. Germline CDR1 LGHDT, CDR2 YNNKEL (reference sequence). V shed 7 bases and J shed 7 bases, with 17 bases lying between them. The CDR3 covers 15 residues.

A few counts support this clonotype. At one end the junction does not follow the germline gene, possibly because of a read error. The chain employs TRBV4-2 and TRBJ2-7, with a tentative D call TRBD2 (6 bases). CDR3 length: 15 residues. Germline loops: CDR1 LGHNA, CDR2 YNFKEQ. This CDR3 reads CASSQETGVSYEQHF. The CDR3 DNA sequence: TGTGCCAGCAGCCAAGAAACGGGAGTGTCCTACGAGCAGCACTTC.

The V gene is TRBV30, the J gene TRBJ2-1, with D perhaps TRBD2 (7 bases). The CDR3 covers 13 residues. CDR1 is GTSNPN, CDR2 SVGIG, per germline (reference sequence). Trimming left V 3 bases short and J 9 bases short, with 15 bases between. Written as DNA, the CDR3 is TGTGCCTGGAGCCTAAGAGGGGGGGCTGAGCAGTTCTTC. Translating it yields CAWSLRGGAEQFF.

A word on this clonotype: No conserved phenylalanine or tryptophan is present at the end of the CDR3, so a read error is the likely explanation. The V and J genes are TRBV11-2 and TRBJ2-3, with TRBD2 matching over 9 bases. The CDR3 has 14 amino acids. CDR1 SGHAT and CDR2 FQNNGV come from the germline V gene. Losses at the gene ends were 5 bases for V and 11 bases for J; bases not matched to a gene: 11. Written as DNA, the CDR3 is TGTGCCAGCAGCGGACTAGCGAGAGAGGGGAGGCAGTATGTT. Residues: CASSGLAREGRQYV.

The sample holds a few counts of this clonotype. The gene calls are TRBV29-1 and TRBJ2-3; D perhaps matches TRBD2 (6 bases). Germline CDR1 is SQVTM and CDR2 is ANQGSEA. With 7 bases removed from V and 7 bases from J, the gap between germline ends came to 18 bases. This CDR3 contains 13 residues. The CDR3 is CSGRPSEGNTQYF. For the CDR3, the DNA is TGCAGCGGCAGACCCTCGGAGGGGAATACGCAGTATTTT.

In DNA, the CDR3 is TGTGCCAGCAGTGATGGACTAGCCCCCTACAATGAGCAGTTCTTC. Translated: CASSDGLAPYNEQFF. The chain links TRBV28 to TRBJ2-1; 8 positions match TRBD2. V lost 5 bases and J lost 2; bases outside the gene matches: 5. The CDR3 has 15 residues. The germline V gene encodes CDR1 MDHEN and CDR2 SYDVKM.